This T cell receptor (beta chain) was sequenced in a study of PD-1 blockade in mismatch repair-deficient tumors. Generated by immunoSEQ multiplex PCR, the TCRdb table keeps only in-frame clones and is missing some. This table has under 150,000 clones, about 88% appearing once. Sample: peripheral blood, taken roughly 70 weeks after starting pembrolizumab. The receptor was isolated from an adult with mismatch repair-deficient cancer.

In nucleotides, the CDR3 is TGTGCCAGCAGCTTGGGGGGAGGTGACGAAAAACTGTTTTTT. Residues: CASSLGGGDEKLFF. The chain recombines TRBV5-4 with TRBJ1-4; no reliable D call. V was clipped by 0 bases and J by 8 bases, with 11 bases between them. This CDR3 is 14 amino acids long. Germline V gives CDR1 SGHNT, CDR2 YYREEE (reference sequence).